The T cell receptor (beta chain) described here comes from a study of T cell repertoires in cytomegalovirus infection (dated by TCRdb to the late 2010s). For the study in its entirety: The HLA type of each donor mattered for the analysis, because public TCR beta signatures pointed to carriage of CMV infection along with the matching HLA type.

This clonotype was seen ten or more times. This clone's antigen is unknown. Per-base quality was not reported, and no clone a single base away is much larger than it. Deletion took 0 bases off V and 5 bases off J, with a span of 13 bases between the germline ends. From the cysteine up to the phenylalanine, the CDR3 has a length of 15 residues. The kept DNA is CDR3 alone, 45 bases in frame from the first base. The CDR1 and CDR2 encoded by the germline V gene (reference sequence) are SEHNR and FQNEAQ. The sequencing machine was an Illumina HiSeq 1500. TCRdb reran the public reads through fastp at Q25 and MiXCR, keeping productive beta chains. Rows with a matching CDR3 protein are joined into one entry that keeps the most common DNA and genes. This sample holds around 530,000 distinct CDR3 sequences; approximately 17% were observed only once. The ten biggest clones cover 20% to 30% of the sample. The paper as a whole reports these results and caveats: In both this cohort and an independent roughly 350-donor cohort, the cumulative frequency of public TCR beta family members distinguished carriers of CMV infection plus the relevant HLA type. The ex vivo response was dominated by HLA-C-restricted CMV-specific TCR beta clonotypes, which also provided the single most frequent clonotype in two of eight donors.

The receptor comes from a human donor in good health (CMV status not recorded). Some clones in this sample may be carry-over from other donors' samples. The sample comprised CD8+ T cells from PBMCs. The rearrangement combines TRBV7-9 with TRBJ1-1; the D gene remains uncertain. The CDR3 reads CASSLAGTLRTEAFF. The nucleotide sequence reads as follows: TGTGCCAGCAGCTTAGCGGGCACCTTGAGGACTGAAGCTTTCTTT.